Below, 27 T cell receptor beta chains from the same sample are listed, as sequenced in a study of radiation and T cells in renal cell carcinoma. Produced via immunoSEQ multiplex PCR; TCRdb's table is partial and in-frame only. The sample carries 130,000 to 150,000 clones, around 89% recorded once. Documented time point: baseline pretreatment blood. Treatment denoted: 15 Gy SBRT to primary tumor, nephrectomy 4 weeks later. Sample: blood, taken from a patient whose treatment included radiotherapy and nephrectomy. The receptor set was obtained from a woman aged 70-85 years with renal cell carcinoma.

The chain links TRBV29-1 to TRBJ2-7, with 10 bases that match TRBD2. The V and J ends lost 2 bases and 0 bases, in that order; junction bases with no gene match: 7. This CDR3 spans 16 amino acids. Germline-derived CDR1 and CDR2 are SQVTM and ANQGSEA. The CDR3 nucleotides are TGCAGCGTTGAACGACCTAGCGGGGGCCTCTCCTACGAGCAGTACTTC. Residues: CSVERPSGGLSYEQYF.

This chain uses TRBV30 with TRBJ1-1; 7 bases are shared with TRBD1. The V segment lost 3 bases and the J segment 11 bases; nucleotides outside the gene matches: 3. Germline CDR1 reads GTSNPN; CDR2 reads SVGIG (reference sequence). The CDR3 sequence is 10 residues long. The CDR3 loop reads CAWSDRVAFF. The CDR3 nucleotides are TGTGCCTGGAGCGACAGGGTGGCTTTCTTT.

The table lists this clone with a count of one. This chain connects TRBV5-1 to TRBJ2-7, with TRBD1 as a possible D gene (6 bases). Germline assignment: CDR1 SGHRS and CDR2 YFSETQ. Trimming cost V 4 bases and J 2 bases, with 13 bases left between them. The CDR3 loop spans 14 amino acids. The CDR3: CASSRGQGTYEQYF. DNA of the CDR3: TGCGCCAGCAGCCGGGGCCAGGGGACCTACGAGCAGTACTTC. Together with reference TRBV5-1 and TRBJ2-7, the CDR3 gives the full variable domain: KAGVTQTPRYLIKTRGQQVTLSCSPISGHRSVSWYQQTPGQGLQFLFEYFSETQRNKGNFPGRFSGRQFSNSRSEMNVSTLELGDSALYLCASSRGQGTYEQYFGPGTRLTVT.

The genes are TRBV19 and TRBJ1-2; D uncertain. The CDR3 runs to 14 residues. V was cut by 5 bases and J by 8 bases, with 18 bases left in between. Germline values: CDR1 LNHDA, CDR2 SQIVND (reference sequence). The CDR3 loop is CASSVSQRERGYTF. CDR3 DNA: TGTGCCAGTAGTGTCTCACAGAGGGAGAGGGGCTACACCTTC.

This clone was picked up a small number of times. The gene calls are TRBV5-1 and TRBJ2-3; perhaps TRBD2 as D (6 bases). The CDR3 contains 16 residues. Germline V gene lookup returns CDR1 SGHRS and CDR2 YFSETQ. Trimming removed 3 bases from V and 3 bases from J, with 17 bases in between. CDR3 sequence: CASSSNTPGGTDTQYF. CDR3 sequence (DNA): TGCGCCAGCAGCTCGAATACCCCCGGGGGTACAGATACGCAGTATTTT. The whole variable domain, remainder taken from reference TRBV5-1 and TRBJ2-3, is KAGVTQTPRYLIKTRGQQVTLSCSPISGHRSVSWYQQTPGQGLQFLFEYFSETQRNKGNFPGRFSGRQFSNSRSEMNVSTLELGDSALYLCASSSNTPGGTDTQYFGPGTRLTVL.

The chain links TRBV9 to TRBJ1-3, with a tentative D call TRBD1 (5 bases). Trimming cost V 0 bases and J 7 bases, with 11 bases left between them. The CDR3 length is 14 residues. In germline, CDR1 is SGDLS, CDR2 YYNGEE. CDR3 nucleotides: TGTGCCAGCAGCGTAGGGGGGACCGCCAACACCATATATTTT. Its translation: CASSVGGTANTIYF.

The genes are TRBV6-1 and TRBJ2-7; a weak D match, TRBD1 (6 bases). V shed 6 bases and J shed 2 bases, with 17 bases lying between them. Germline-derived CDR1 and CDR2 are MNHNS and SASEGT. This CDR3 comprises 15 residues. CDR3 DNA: TGTGCCAGCAGAGGGACACCTCCTTTACCCTACGAGCAGTACTTC. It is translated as CASRGTPPLPYEQYF.

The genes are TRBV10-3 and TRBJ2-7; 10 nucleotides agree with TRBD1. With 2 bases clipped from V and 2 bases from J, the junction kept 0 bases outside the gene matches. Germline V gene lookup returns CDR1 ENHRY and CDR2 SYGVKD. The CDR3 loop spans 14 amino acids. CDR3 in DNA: TGTGCCATCAGTGAGGGGACAGGGGCCTACGAGCAGTACTTC. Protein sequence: CAISEGTGAYEQYF.

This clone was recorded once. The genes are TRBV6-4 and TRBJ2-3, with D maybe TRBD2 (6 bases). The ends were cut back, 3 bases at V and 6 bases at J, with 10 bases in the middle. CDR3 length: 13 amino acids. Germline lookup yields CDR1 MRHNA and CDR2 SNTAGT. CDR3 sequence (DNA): TGTGCCAGCAGTGAACAGGCGGGGGATACGCAGTATTTT. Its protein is CASSEQAGDTQYF.

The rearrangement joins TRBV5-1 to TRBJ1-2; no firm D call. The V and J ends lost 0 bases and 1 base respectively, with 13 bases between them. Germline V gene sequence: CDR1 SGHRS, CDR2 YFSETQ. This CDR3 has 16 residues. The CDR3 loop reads CASSLEPVFINYGYTF. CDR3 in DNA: TGCGCCAGCAGCTTGGAGCCAGTCTTCATTAACTATGGCTACACCTTC.

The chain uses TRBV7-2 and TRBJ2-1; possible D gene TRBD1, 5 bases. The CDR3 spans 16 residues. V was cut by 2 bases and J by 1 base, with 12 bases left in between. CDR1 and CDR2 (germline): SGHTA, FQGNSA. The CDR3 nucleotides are TGTGCCAGCAGCTTAAGTCTTGCAGGGTCCTACAATGAGCAGTTCTTC. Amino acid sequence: CASSLSLAGSYNEQFF.

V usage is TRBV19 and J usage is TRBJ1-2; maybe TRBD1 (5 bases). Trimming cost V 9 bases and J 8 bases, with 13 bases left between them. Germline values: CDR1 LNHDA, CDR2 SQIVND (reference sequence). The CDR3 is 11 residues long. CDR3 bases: TGTGCCAGCCACTCCGGGGGGGGCTACACCTTC. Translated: CASHSGGGYTF.

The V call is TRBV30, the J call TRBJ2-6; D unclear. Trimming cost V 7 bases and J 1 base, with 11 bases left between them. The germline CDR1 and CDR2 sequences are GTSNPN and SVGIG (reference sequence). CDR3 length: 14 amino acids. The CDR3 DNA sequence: TGTGCCTTCCTCCTCCGTTCTGGGGCCAACGTCCTGACTTTC. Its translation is CAFLLRSGANVLTF.

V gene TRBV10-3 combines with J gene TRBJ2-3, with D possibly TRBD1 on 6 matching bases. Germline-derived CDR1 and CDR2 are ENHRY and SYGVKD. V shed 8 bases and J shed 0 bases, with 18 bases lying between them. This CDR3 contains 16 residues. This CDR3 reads CAIGKTGRTSTDTQYF. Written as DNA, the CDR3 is TGTGCCATCGGAAAAACAGGGAGAACTAGCACAGATACGCAGTATTTT.

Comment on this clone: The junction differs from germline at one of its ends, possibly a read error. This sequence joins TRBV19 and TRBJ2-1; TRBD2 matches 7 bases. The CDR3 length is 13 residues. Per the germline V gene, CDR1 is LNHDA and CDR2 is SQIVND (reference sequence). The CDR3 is CASSSGGYGSAVF. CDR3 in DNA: TGTGCCAGTAGTAGCGGGGGTTATGGTTCAGCGGTCTTC.

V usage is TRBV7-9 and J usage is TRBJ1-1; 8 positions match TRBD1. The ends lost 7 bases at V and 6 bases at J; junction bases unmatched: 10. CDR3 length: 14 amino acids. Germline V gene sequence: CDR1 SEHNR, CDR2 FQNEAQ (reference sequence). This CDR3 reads CASKQTGGTAEAFF. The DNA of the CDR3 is TGTGCCAGCAAGCAAACAGGGGGAACAGCTGAAGCTTTCTTT.

CDR3 coding DNA: TGTGCCTGGGGGGACAGGGGGGAGACCCAGTACTTC. Translated, it gives CAWGDRGETQYF. The genes are TRBV30 and TRBJ2-5; 11 positions agree with TRBD1. V shed 5 bases, J shed 5 bases, and the junction held 1 base outside the gene matches. This CDR3 contains 12 residues. CDR1 GTSNPN and CDR2 SVGIG come from the germline V gene (reference sequence).

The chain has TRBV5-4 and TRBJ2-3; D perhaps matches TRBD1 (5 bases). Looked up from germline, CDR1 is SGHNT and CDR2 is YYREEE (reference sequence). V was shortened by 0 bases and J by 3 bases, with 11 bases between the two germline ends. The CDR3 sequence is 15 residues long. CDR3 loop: CASSLEQGKTDTQYF. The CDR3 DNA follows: TGTGCCAGCAGCTTGGAGCAGGGAAAAACAGATACGCAGTATTTT.

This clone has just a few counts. The CDR3 reads CASSFSGTGHQPQHF. The CDR3 region has the DNA TGTGCCAGCAGTTTCTCCGGGACAGGGCATCAGCCCCAGCATTTT. The chain links TRBV28 to TRBJ1-5, with 9 bases matching TRBD1. There are 15 residues in the CDR3. In germline, CDR1 is MDHEN, CDR2 SYDVKM. Germline trimming cut 3 bases from V and 5 bases from J; bases unmatched to any gene: 5.

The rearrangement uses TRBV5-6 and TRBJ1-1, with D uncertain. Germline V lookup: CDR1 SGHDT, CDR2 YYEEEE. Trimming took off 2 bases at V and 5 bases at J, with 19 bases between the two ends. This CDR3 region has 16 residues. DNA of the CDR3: TGTGCCAGCAGCTTTTGGAGTGGCTCTATGGCGACTGAAGCTTTCTTT. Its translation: CASSFWSGSMATEAFF.

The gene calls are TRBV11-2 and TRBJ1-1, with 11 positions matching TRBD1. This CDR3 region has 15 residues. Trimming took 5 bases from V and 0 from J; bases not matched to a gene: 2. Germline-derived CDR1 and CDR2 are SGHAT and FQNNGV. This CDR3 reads CASSPGQGVNTEAFF. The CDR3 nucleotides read TGTGCCAGCAGCCCGGGACAGGGGGTGAACACTGAAGCTTTCTTT.

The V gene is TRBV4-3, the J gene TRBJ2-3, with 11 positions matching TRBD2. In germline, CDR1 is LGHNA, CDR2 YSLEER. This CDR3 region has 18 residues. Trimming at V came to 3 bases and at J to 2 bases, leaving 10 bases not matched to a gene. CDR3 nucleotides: TGCGCCAGCAGCCACGACCCCCCTAGCGGGGGGCTCACAGATACGCAGTATTTT. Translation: CASSHDPPSGGLTDTQYF.

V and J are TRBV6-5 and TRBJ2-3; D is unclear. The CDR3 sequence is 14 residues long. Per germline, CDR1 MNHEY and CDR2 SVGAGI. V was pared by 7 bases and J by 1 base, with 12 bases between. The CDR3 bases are TGTGCCAGCAAAACAACCGAGGGCACAGATACGCAGTATTTT. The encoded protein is CASKTTEGTDTQYF.

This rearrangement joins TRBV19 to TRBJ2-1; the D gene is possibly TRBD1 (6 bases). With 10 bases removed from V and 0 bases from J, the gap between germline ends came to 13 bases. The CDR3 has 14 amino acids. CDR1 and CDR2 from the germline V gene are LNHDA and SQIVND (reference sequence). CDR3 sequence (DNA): TGTGCCACGAACAGGGAGAGCTCCTACAATGAGCAGTTCTTC. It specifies CATNRESSYNEQFF.

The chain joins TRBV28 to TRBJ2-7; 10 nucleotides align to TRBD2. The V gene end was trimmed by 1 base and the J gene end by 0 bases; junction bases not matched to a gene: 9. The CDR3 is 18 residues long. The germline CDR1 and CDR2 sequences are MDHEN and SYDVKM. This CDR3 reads CASSLFSGGFSSSYEQYF. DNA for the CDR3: TGTGCCAGCAGTTTATTTAGCGGGGGGTTTTCTTCCTCCTACGAGCAGTACTTC.

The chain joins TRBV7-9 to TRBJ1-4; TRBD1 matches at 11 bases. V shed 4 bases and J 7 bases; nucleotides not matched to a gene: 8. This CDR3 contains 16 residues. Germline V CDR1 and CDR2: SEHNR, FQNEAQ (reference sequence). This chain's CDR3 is CASSSAGTGGGEKLFF. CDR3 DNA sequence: TGTGCCAGCAGCTCTGCCGGGACAGGGGGAGGTGAAAAACTGTTTTTT.

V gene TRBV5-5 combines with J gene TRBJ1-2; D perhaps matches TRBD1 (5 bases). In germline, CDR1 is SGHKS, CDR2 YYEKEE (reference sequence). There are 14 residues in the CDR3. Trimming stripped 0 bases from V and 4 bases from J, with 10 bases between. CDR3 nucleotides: TGTGCCAGCAGCTTGGAGACAGCCGGCTATGGCTACACCTTC. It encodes CASSLETAGYGYTF.